Shown below are 30 T cell receptor beta chains from a single sample sequenced in a study of blood T cell repertoires in COVID-19. TCRdb's copy holds only in-frame clones and misses some; the assay was immunoSEQ multiplex PCR. The sample consists of some 180,000 clones, 70% to 90% of them appearing once. Sequenced material: peripheral blood. These receptors came from a man between 60 and 70 years old with active or convalescent COVID-19.

The genes are TRBV5-4 and TRBJ1-1, with 8 bases aligning to TRBD1. This CDR3 contains 14 residues. CDR1 is SGHNT, CDR2 YYREEE, per germline (reference sequence). The J segment lost 5 bases and the V segment lost 3 bases, leaving 6 bases of the junction unmatched. The CDR3 nucleotides read TGTGCCAGCAGCTCGAAGACAGGGGATACTGAAGCTTTCTTT. This codes for CASSSKTGDTEAFF.

The J gene is TRBJ2-5, the V gene TRBV5-1; TRBD2 matches at 10 bases. The germline CDR1 and CDR2 sequences are SGHRS and YFSETQ. V dropped 3 bases and J dropped 4; count of bases not matched to a gene: 6. This CDR3 has 15 residues. CDR3 protein: CASSSTSGNIETQYF. In DNA, the CDR3 is TGCGCCAGCAGCTCCACTAGCGGGAATATAGAGACCCAGTACTTC.

The rearrangement links TRBV10-2 to TRBJ2-1; 8 bases match TRBD2. The CDR3 runs 18 residues. Germline CDR1 reads WSHSY; CDR2 reads SAAADI. V shed 3 bases, J shed 7 bases, and the junction held 17 bases outside the gene matches. The CDR3 here is CASSDSYYSGAKGNEQFF. DNA for the CDR3: TGCGCCAGCAGTGACTCCTATTATAGCGGGGCGAAGGGAAATGAGCAGTTCTTC.

Regarding this clone: This CDR3 is also generated by other DNA sequences in the sample. The chain combines TRBV29-1 with TRBJ2-5; D is perhaps TRBD2 (5 bases). CDR1 SQVTM and CDR2 ANQGSEA come from the germline V gene. The CDR3 covers 12 residues. The ends were cut back, 7 bases at V and 2 bases at J, with 11 bases in the middle. The CDR3: CSGRRGQETQYF. CDR3 DNA sequence: TGCAGCGGGAGGCGCGGACAAGAGACCCAGTACTTC.

The chain employs TRBV27 and TRBJ2-7, with TRBD2 matching 10 bases. The CDR3 is made up of 15 amino acids. From germline, CDR1 is MNHEY and CDR2 SMNVEV (reference sequence). The trim removed 7 bases at V and 2 bases at J, leaving 8 bases unmatched. This CDR3 reads CASKQTSGAPYEQYF. In DNA form, the CDR3 reads TGTGCCAGCAAGCAAACTAGCGGGGCGCCCTACGAGCAGTACTTC.

This clone has just a few counts. This chain joins TRBV4-2 and TRBJ1-4, with 7 bases identical to TRBD1. There are 18 residues in the CDR3. The germline V gene has CDR1 LGHNA and CDR2 YNFKEQ. Unmatched junction bases numbered 12, after V lost 2 bases and J lost 3 bases. The CDR3 loop is CASSQQLTGIRANEKLFF. The DNA of the CDR3 is TGTGCCAGCAGCCAACAACTGACAGGGATTAGGGCTAATGAAAAACTGTTTTTT.

Only one count was recorded for this clone. The CDR3 here is CATRKDRGLAFF. The DNA of the CDR3 is TGTGCCACCAGAAAGGACAGGGGTTTGGCTTTCTTT. This chain links TRBV24-1 with TRBJ1-1, with TRBD1 identical over 9 bases. V was clipped by 7 bases and J by 11 bases; unmatched bases: 7. Germline assignment: CDR1 KGHDR and CDR2 SFDVKD. The length of the CDR3 is 12 residues.

The CDR3 sequence is CASSLGAPDTQYF. DNA for the CDR3: TGTGCCAGCAGCTTGGGGGCCCCAGATACGCAGTATTTT. The V call is TRBV5-5, the J call TRBJ2-3; no clear D gene. The CDR3 is made up of 13 amino acids. V lost 0 bases and J lost 4, with 6 bases in between. The germline V gene encodes CDR1 SGHKS and CDR2 YYEKEE (reference sequence).

The V call is TRBV7-8, the J call TRBJ1-2, with 7 positions matching TRBD1. This CDR3 has 16 amino acids. In germline, CDR1 is SGHVS, CDR2 FQNEAQ. V shed 4 bases and J 1 base; nucleotides not matched to a gene: 9. CDR3 region: CASSYGTVQSNYGYTF. Written as DNA, the CDR3 is TGTGCCAGCAGCTATGGGACAGTGCAGAGTAACTATGGCTACACCTTC.

In its sample, this clone was seen a few times. The chain is built from TRBV6-5 and TRBJ2-3; D might be TRBD2 (7 bases). Trimming pared 5 bases from V and 5 bases from J, leaving 17 bases between. The CDR3 is 15 amino acids. Germline CDR1 reads MNHEY; CDR2 reads SVGAGI. CDR3 coding DNA: TGTGCCAGCAGTCTTTGGGGGGGCCGGGGAGATACGCAGTATTTT. Amino acids: CASSLWGGRGDTQYF.

The chain couples TRBV10-2 to TRBJ2-1; D gene ambiguous. The CDR3 has 12 amino acids. The V gene lost 10 bases and the J gene lost 4 bases, with 11 bases spanning the gap. The germline V gene has CDR1 WSHSY and CDR2 SAAADI. The CDR3 DNA is TGCGCCACCCAAACGGGTTACAATGAGCAGTTCTTC. Residues: CATQTGYNEQFF.

V is TRBV6-1 and J is TRBJ1-3; a possible D gene is TRBD1 (5 bases). V gave up 1 base and J gave up 13 bases, with 14 bases separating them. Germline V lookup: CDR1 MNHNS, CDR2 SASEGT. This CDR3 contains 13 residues. The CDR3 region has the DNA TGTGCCAGCAGTGAAGAAGGAGGGGCCCGTATATATTTT. This translates into CASSEEGGARIYF.

This rearrangement joins TRBV27 to TRBJ1-2; 8 positions agree with TRBD1. The J segment lost 7 bases and the V segment lost 6 bases, leaving 10 bases of the junction unmatched. The length of the CDR3 is 14 residues. The V gene's germline CDR1 is MNHEY and CDR2 SMNVEV (reference sequence). CDR3 region: CASRRTGMDAGYTF. DNA of the CDR3: TGTGCCAGCAGGCGGACAGGGATGGATGCTGGCTACACCTTC.

This chain links TRBV6-5 with TRBJ1-1, with D unclear. Trimming took 7 bases from V and 5 from J, leaving 14 bases between them. In germline, CDR1 is MNHEY, CDR2 SVGAGI. There are 13 residues in the CDR3. CDR3 protein: CASKDAGGTEAFF. The CDR3 nucleotides read TGTGCCAGCAAGGACGCGGGAGGGACTGAAGCTTTCTTT.

The V and J genes are TRBV13 and TRBJ1-2, with a weak D call TRBD1 (5 bases). Germline loops: CDR1 PRHDT, CDR2 FYEKMQ (reference sequence). Trimming removed 5 bases at V and 8 bases at J, with 18 bases between. The CDR3 covers 14 residues. DNA of the CDR3: TGTGCCAGCAGCGCCCAAGGTGGGGCGGGAGGCTACACCTTC. Its translation is CASSAQGGAGGYTF.

This chain uses TRBV6-5 with TRBJ1-1; 8 bases map to TRBD1. The germline V gene has CDR1 MNHEY and CDR2 SVGAGI. The CDR3 has 14 residues. J lost 6 bases, V lost 5 bases, and 8 bases had no gene match. Here the CDR3 DNA reads TGTGCCAGCAGTAGACAGGGGATGGGCGCTGAAGCTTTCTTT. This translates into CASSRQGMGAEAFF.

J is TRBJ1-5 and V is TRBV6-1; the D gene is possibly TRBD1 (6 bases). The germline V and J ends were trimmed by 2 bases and 6 bases, with 11 bases remaining between them. Germline CDR1 is MNHNS and CDR2 is SASEGT. The CDR3 is made up of 14 amino acids. This chain's CDR3 is CASSESGGGQPQHF. The CDR3 DNA follows: TGTGCCAGCAGTGAATCGGGGGGCGGTCAGCCCCAGCATTTT.

This clone was recorded once. The J gene is TRBJ2-7, the V gene TRBV9; 8 nucleotides agree with TRBD1. The ends lost 8 bases at V and 5 bases at J; junction bases unmatched: 12. CDR1 SGDLS and CDR2 YYNGEE come from the germline V gene. The CDR3 covers 14 residues. CDR3 nucleotide sequence: TGTGCCAGTGGGGGTGGCGACAGGGGTCACGAGCAGTACTTC. It translates to CASGGGDRGHEQYF.

The J gene is TRBJ1-4, the V gene TRBV20-1, with D hard to call. This CDR3 has 15 residues. The germline gives CDR1 DFQATT, CDR2 SNEGSKA (reference sequence). V was cut by 3 bases and J by 0 bases, with 11 bases left in between. The CDR3 nucleotides read TGCAGTGCTAGTATCCGTAAATCAACTAATGAAAAACTGTTTTTT. Its translation is CSASIRKSTNEKLFF.

The rearrangement joins TRBV18 to TRBJ2-7; D possibly corresponds to TRBD1 (6 bases). Deletions cut 1 base from V and 5 bases from J, with 6 bases between. This CDR3 spans 12 amino acids. Germline V CDR1 and CDR2: KGHSH, LQKENI. In DNA, the CDR3 is TGTGCCAGCTCACCACAGGGGGACGAGCAGTACTTC. It codes for CASSPQGDEQYF.

The chain has TRBV9 and TRBJ2-2, with a weak D call TRBD1 (6 bases). Germline values: CDR1 SGDLS, CDR2 YYNGEE. The length of the CDR3 is 14 residues. With 2 bases removed from V and 4 bases from J, the gap between germline ends came to 9 bases. As DNA, the CDR3 is TGTGCCAGCAGCGTCCAGGGGACCACCGGGGAGCTGTTTTTT. Encoded protein: CASSVQGTTGELFF.

The genes are TRBV6-5 and TRBJ2-3, with 10 bases identical to TRBD2. The CDR3 sequence is 16 residues long. Germline CDR1 MNHEY, CDR2 SVGAGI. The V segment lost 0 bases and the J segment 6 bases; nucleotides outside the gene matches: 6. CDR3 amino acids: CASSYSKRGGLDTQYF. Here the CDR3 DNA reads TGTGCCAGCAGTTACTCAAAGCGGGGGGGTTTGGATACGCAGTATTTT.

The chain has TRBV7-9 and TRBJ1-3; 10 bases map to TRBD1. The CDR3 has 17 amino acids. CDR1 is SEHNR, CDR2 FQNEAQ, per germline (reference sequence). V shed 3 bases and J 2 bases; nucleotides not matched to a gene: 7. The CDR3 nucleotides read TGTGCCAGCAGCTTGGGACAGGGGTTTGGGACTGGAAACACCATATATTTT. This gives the protein CASSLGQGFGTGNTIYF.

J is TRBJ2-5 and V is TRBV12-5; D is uncertain. Germline CDR1 LGHNT, CDR2 FRNRAP. The CDR3 consists of 11 residues. Trimming stripped 0 bases from V and 9 bases from J, with 5 bases between. Here the CDR3 reads CASGLVTAQYF. The CDR3 region has the DNA TGTGCTAGTGGTTTGGTAACGGCCCAGTACTTC.

The J gene is TRBJ2-7, the V gene TRBV30; the match to TRBD2 covers 9 bases. The length of the CDR3 is 15 residues. V lost 0 bases and J lost 4; bases outside the gene matches: 7. Looked up from germline, CDR1 is GTSNPN and CDR2 is SVGIG (reference sequence). The CDR3 loop reads CAWSVAGGPIYEQYF. DNA of the CDR3: TGTGCCTGGAGTGTAGCGGGGGGCCCAATATACGAGCAGTACTTC.

The CDR3 DNA sequence: TGTGCCTCCGCGGGGGATATGAACACTGAAGCTTTCTTT. It is translated as CASAGDMNTEAFF. The chain is built from TRBV2 and TRBJ1-1; tentatively, D is TRBD1 (5 bases). The germline V and J ends were trimmed by 11 bases and 0 bases, with 13 bases remaining between them. The germline V gene has CDR1 SNHLY and CDR2 FYNNEI. CDR3 size: 13 residues.

V and J are TRBV7-3 and TRBJ2-1; possible D gene TRBD1, 5 bases. The CDR3 runs to 14 residues. Germline values: CDR1 SGHTA, CDR2 FQGTGA. V lost 2 bases and J lost 10, with 15 bases in between. CDR3 loop: CASSLWAGMSEQFF. In DNA form, the CDR3 reads TGTGCCAGCAGCTTATGGGCAGGGATGAGCGAGCAGTTCTTC. Drawing the rest from reference TRBV7-3 and TRBJ2-1, the complete variable domain is GAGVSQTPSNKVTEKGKYVELRCDPISGHTALYWYRQSLGQGPEFLIYFQGTGAADDSGLPNDRFFAVRPEGSVSTLKIQRTERGDSAVYLCASSLWAGMSEQFFGPGTRLTVL.

The chain is built from TRBV29-1 and TRBJ2-1, with TRBD1 matching over 10 bases. CDR1 is SQVTM and CDR2 is ANQGSEA in the germline V gene. V was pared by 7 bases and J by 8 bases, with 5 bases of the junction left unmatched. The CDR3 contains 12 residues. CDR3 loop: CSAGTGVDEQFF. For the CDR3, the DNA is TGCAGCGCCGGGACAGGGGTTGATGAGCAGTTCTTC.

V and J are TRBV5-1 and TRBJ1-4, with D possibly TRBD1 on 6 matching bases. Germline V gives CDR1 SGHRS, CDR2 YFSETQ. Trimming took 0 bases from V and 3 from J, leaving 15 bases between them. CDR3 length: 17 residues. The CDR3 DNA sequence: TGCGCCAGCAGCTTGGGGGCAGGGGTACATCCTAATGAAAAACTGTTTTTT. Translation gives CASSLGAGVHPNEKLFF.

V gene TRBV7-9 combines with J gene TRBJ2-7, with TRBD1 matching over 7 bases. The CDR3 has 16 amino acids. Trimming at V came to 5 bases and at J to 4 bases, leaving 14 bases not matched to a gene. Per the germline V gene, CDR1 is SEHNR and CDR2 is FQNEAQ (reference sequence). The CDR3 DNA reads TGTGCCAGCAGCGACAGTGTTGGGACAGCGATTTACGAGCAGTACTTC. It specifies CASSDSVGTAIYEQYF.